This TCR beta chain came from a study of OX40 agonist ivuxolimab in advanced cancers. Across the whole study: The patients' treatment was ivuxolimab, an agonistic anti-OX40 (CD134) antibody. Melanoma, hepatocellular carcinoma, head and neck or renal cell cancer occurred in dose-escalation patients.

Trimming took 2 bases from V and 2 from J, leaving 11 bases between them. The CDR3 is 15 amino acids. Germline V gene data show CDR1 as SGDLS and CDR2 as YYNGEE. Sequenced by immunoSEQ multiplex PCR; TCRdb stores in-frame clones only, minus some. The sample consists of nearly 80,000 clones, approximately 91% of them appearing once. The sample in question was CD4+ or CD8+ T cells sorted from blood, obtained in a trial of the OX40 agonist ivuxolimab. The clonotype was recovered from an adult with an advanced solid tumor such as melanoma, head and neck, liver or kidney cancer. The chain is built from TRBV9 and TRBJ2-1; no clear D gene. Written as DNA, the CDR3 is TGTGCCAGCAGCGTTTTGTGGGAAGCCTACAATGAGCAGTTCTTC. Translating it yields CASSVLWEAYNEQFF.